This passage covers 31 T cell receptor beta chains from one sample sequenced in a study of cytomegalovirus exposure and HLA in healthy donors (dated by TCRdb to the late 2010s). Library preparation was by the immunoSEQ multiplex PCR assay. Here the immuneACCESS table is served through TCRdb, limited to in-frame sequences with V and J called. Missing clones are a known gap in these copies; in checked studies unresolved V genes cover under half, and the rest lacks a known reason. The sample records roughly 86,000 clones, 90% to 97% of which are singletons. The leading ten clones occupy 1.5% to 2% of the sample. Sequencing used PBMCs. The source of these receptors is a man between 18 and 35 years old in good health and CMV-seropositive.

This clone has just one count. The rearrangement links TRBV27 to TRBJ1-5; 7 bases map to TRBD1. Germline V gene data show CDR1 as MNHEY and CDR2 as SMNVEV (reference sequence). CDR3 size: 15 residues. The junction had 5 bases not matched to a gene; V was cut back by 6 bases and J by 0 bases. Written as DNA, the CDR3 is TGTGCCAGCAGGACAGGGATTTATAGCAATCAGCCCCAGCATTTT. Translating it yields CASRTGIYSNQPQHF.

The CDR3 coding sequence is TGTGCCTGGAGCGCAACAGGGATCTCGCGGACGAATTTCTTT. Its translation is CAWSATGISRTNFF. The genes are TRBV30 and TRBJ1-1; weak D call: TRBD1 (6 bases). The ends were cut back, 3 bases at V and 13 bases at J, with 24 bases in the middle. Germline V gene sequence: CDR1 GTSNPN, CDR2 SVGIG (reference sequence). The CDR3 runs 14 residues.

The chain combines TRBV28 with TRBJ2-7; tentative D call: TRBD1 (6 bases). Per the germline V gene, CDR1 is MDHEN and CDR2 is SYDVKM. V was trimmed by 3 bases and J by 6 bases, leaving 15 bases between them. The CDR3 extends over 14 amino acids. The CDR3 sequence is CASSFRGAPAEQYF. CDR3 DNA sequence: TGTGCCAGCAGTTTCAGGGGCGCTCCTGCCGAGCAGTACTTC.

The rearrangement uses TRBV7-9 and TRBJ2-7, with 7 bases identical to TRBD1. V was pared by 1 base and J by 9 bases, with 15 bases of the junction left unmatched. CDR3 size: 16 residues. In germline, CDR1 is SEHNR, CDR2 FQNEAQ (reference sequence). CDR3 DNA sequence: TGTGCCAGCAGCTTAGACGGTACCACAAGGGGGCCTAGGCAGTACTTC. Translation gives CASSLDGTTRGPRQYF. Full variable domain (outside the CDR3, taken from reference TRBV7-9 and TRBJ2-7): DTGVSQNPRHKITKRGQNVTFRCDPISEHNRLYWYRQTLGQGPEFLTYFQNEAQLEKSRLLSDRFSAERPKGSFSTLEIQRTEQGDSAMYLCASSLDGTTRGPRQYFGPGTRLTVT.

The J gene is TRBJ1-4, the V gene TRBV5-3; D ambiguous. TRBV5-3 is labeled an ORF, and its function is uncertain. Trimming left V 9 bases short and J 0 bases short, with 24 bases between. CDR3 length: 18 residues. The CDR3 bases are TGTGCCACCGACGAGGGCACCATCCGGCAAACAACTAATGAAAAACTGTTTTTT. Translated, it gives CATDEGTIRQTTNEKLFF.

DNA for the CDR3: TGCGCCAGCAGCTTACGGACAGGGAACACCGGGGAGCTGTTTTTT. Protein product: CASSLRTGNTGELFF. The chain uses TRBV4-1 and TRBJ2-2; 7 bases fit TRBD1. The CDR3 totals 15 residues. Per germline, CDR1 MGHRA and CDR2 YSYEKL. V lost 5 bases, J lost 1 base, and 4 bases stayed unmatched.

The chain's CDR3 is CASSYKTGANNYGYTF. The CDR3 coding sequence is TGTGCCAGCAGCTATAAGACAGGGGCCAATAACTATGGCTACACCTTC. The chain carries TRBV5-4 and TRBJ1-2; 8 bases line up with TRBD1. The CDR3 runs 16 residues. Germline lookup yields CDR1 SGHNT and CDR2 YYREEE (reference sequence). Losses at the gene ends were 3 bases for V and 1 base for J; bases not matched to a gene: 8.

The DNA for the CDR3 is TGCGCCAGCAGCTCGGGACTAGCGGCCTCCTACAATGAGCAGTTCTTC. Protein product: CASSSGLAASYNEQFF. The rearrangement uses TRBV5-1 and TRBJ2-1; the match to TRBD2 covers 11 bases. CDR3 length: 16 amino acids. The V gene end was trimmed by 3 bases and the J gene end by 0 bases; junction bases not matched to a gene: 2. Germline CDR1 reads SGHRS; CDR2 reads YFSETQ.

CDR3 amino acids: CASSGQVATEAFF. CDR3 sequence (DNA): TGTGCCAGTAGCGGACAGGTCGCCACTGAAGCTTTCTTT. This rearrangement joins TRBV2 to TRBJ1-1, with TRBD1 matching over 7 bases. Losses at the gene ends were 9 bases for V and 4 bases for J; bases not matched to a gene: 8. The V gene's germline CDR1 is SNHLY and CDR2 FYNNEI. The CDR3 extends over 13 amino acids.

CDR3 in DNA: TGTGCCAGCAGCTTAGATCCAGGACAGGCGAGGACTGAAGCTTTCTTT. Residues: CASSLDPGQARTEAFF. The rearrangement links TRBV7-6 to TRBJ1-1; TRBD1 agrees at 7 bases. V dropped 1 base and J dropped 5; count of bases not matched to a gene: 10. Per the germline V gene, CDR1 is SGHVS and CDR2 is FNYEAQ. CDR3 size: 16 residues.

In its sample, this clone was seen once. The chain is built from TRBV18 and TRBJ1-2, with TRBD1 matching 8 bases. From germline, CDR1 is KGHSH and CDR2 LQKENI. The CDR3 runs to 16 residues. After removal of 2 bases from V and 8 bases from J, the junction contained 13 bases not matched to a gene. The CDR3 nucleotides read TGTGCCAGCTCACCAGGGCCCAGGGGGCAAGCGGGAGGCTACACCTTC. Translation gives CASSPGPRGQAGGYTF.

This rearrangement joins TRBV5-4 to TRBJ2-7, with 7 bases matching TRBD2. Germline V lookup: CDR1 SGHNT, CDR2 YYREEE (reference sequence). The CDR3 runs 14 residues. The junction had 11 bases not matched to a gene; V was cut back by 5 bases and J by 6 bases. The CDR3 is CASSSRLAPSEQYF. In nucleotides, the CDR3 is TGTGCCAGCAGTTCCAGACTAGCCCCCAGCGAGCAGTACTTC. The full variable domain, with the rest looked up from reference TRBV5-4 and TRBJ2-7, is ETGVTQSPTHLIKTRGQQVTLRCSSQSGHNTVSWYQQALGQGPQFIFQYYREEENGRGNFPPRFSGLQFPNYSSELNVNALELDDSALYLCASSSRLAPSEQYFGPGTRLTVT.

The rearrangement links TRBV7-9 to TRBJ2-1; 9 bases fit TRBD2. The CDR3 has 16 residues. In germline, CDR1 is SEHNR, CDR2 FQNEAQ (reference sequence). V lost 4 bases and J lost 8; bases outside the gene matches: 12. The CDR3: CASSSRGGRALYEQFF. The CDR3 nucleotides read TGTGCCAGCAGCTCTCGGGGCGGGAGGGCCCTCTATGAGCAGTTCTTC.

V gene TRBV7-8 combines with J gene TRBJ2-7; no clear D gene. Trimming removed 5 bases at V and 0 bases at J, with 14 bases between. CDR3 length: 15 amino acids. Germline CDR1 reads SGHVS; CDR2 reads FQNEAQ. The CDR3 sequence: CASSTHSRISYEQYF. The CDR3 nucleotides read TGTGCCAGCAGCACGCATTCTAGGATCTCCTACGAGCAGTACTTC.

CDR3 in DNA: TGTGCCAGCAGTGAAACAGGTTCCTTTGGCTACACCTTC. Encoded protein: CASSETGSFGYTF. The chain recombines TRBV6-1 with TRBJ1-2; maybe TRBD1 (5 bases). The CDR3 consists of 13 residues. Trimming removed 2 bases from V and 7 bases from J, with 11 bases in between. Germline loops: CDR1 MNHNS, CDR2 SASEGT.

This clone was seen only once. J is TRBJ2-7 and V is TRBV14; D perhaps matches TRBD2 (6 bases). Deletions cut 5 bases from V and 4 bases from J, with 15 bases between. CDR3 length: 14 amino acids. Germline CDR1 is SGHDN and CDR2 is FVKESK. CDR3 region: CASSENKGRYEQYF. CDR3 nucleotide sequence: TGTGCCAGCAGCGAAAATAAGGGGAGGTACGAGCAGTACTTC.

This clone was found once. The V call is TRBV5-1, the J call TRBJ2-7; 7 positions agree with TRBD2. The CDR3 consists of 17 residues. J gave up 2 bases and V 6 bases, and 17 bases lay outside the gene matches. In germline, CDR1 is SGHRS, CDR2 YFSETQ. In DNA form, the CDR3 reads TGCGCCAGCAACATCAACGGCGGGACTACAGGTCCCTACGAGCAGTACTTC. It encodes CASNINGGTTGPYEQYF.

This clone showed up just once. J is TRBJ1-4 and V is TRBV28, with 11 bases identical to TRBD1. From germline, CDR1 is MDHEN and CDR2 SYDVKM. Germline trimming cut 6 bases from V and 7 bases from J; bases unmatched to any gene: 4. This CDR3 region has 14 residues. CDR3 loop: CASSRTGGLEKLFF. The CDR3 bases are TGTGCCAGCAGCAGGACAGGGGGCCTTGAAAAACTGTTTTTT.

This clone was seen only once. The V call is TRBV18, the J call TRBJ2-3; D perhaps matches TRBD2 (6 bases). The length of the CDR3 is 14 residues. The germline V gene has CDR1 KGHSH and CDR2 LQKENI. V was clipped by 0 bases and J by 5 bases, with 9 bases between them. The DNA for the CDR3 is TGTGCCAGCTCACCACCGACGGGAGAAGATACGCAGTATTTT. Amino acids: CASSPPTGEDTQYF.

The chain links TRBV7-3 to TRBJ1-2, with TRBD1 matching 9 bases. Germline trimming cut 8 bases from V and 13 bases from J; bases unmatched to any gene: 20. The CDR3 is made up of 15 amino acids. Looked up from germline, CDR1 is SGHTA and CDR2 is FQGTGA. The CDR3 reads CASAGAGTGPDVGTF. The CDR3 DNA is TGTGCCAGCGCAGGGGCCGGGACAGGGCCAGATGTTGGCACCTTC.

DNA of the CDR3: TGCGCCAGCAGTACAGGGGCCTCTGGGGCCAACGTCCTGACTTTC. This codes for CASSTGASGANVLTF. The rearrangement joins TRBV4-1 to TRBJ2-6, with 7 bases aligning to TRBD1. V lost 6 bases and J lost 0; bases outside the gene matches: 2. This CDR3 region has 15 residues. Looked up from germline, CDR1 is MGHRA and CDR2 is YSYEKL.

This clone was observed a single time. This rearrangement joins TRBV28 to TRBJ2-2; 9 bases are shared with TRBD1. Germline CDR1 is MDHEN and CDR2 is SYDVKM. With 6 bases clipped from V and 4 bases from J, the junction kept 6 bases outside the gene matches. This CDR3 is 15 amino acids long. CDR3 sequence: CASRQQGAGTGELFF. CDR3 DNA sequence: TGTGCCAGCAGGCAACAGGGGGCCGGCACCGGGGAGCTGTTTTTT.

The gene calls are TRBV16 and TRBJ2-1; D call uncertain. The V and J ends lost 0 bases and 5 bases respectively, with 8 bases between them. Germline CDR1 is KGHSY and CDR2 is FQNENV. The CDR3 sequence is 14 residues long. DNA for the CDR3: TGTGCCAGCAGCCAATCCGGCCGGGACAATGAGCAGTTCTTC. Its translation: CASSQSGRDNEQFF.

The chain links TRBV18 to TRBJ2-1; the match to TRBD2 covers 12 bases. CDR3 length: 19 amino acids. From germline, CDR1 is KGHSH and CDR2 LQKENI. V lost 3 bases and J lost 6; bases outside the gene matches: 15. The CDR3 region has the DNA TGTGCCAGCTCACCCCCTCCTAGCGGGAGGGCCGTGTTCTCCAATGAGCAGTTCTTC. Amino acid sequence: CASSPPPSGRAVFSNEQFF.

The chain joins TRBV27 to TRBJ1-5; 8 positions agree with TRBD1. With V trimmed by 6 bases and J by 5 bases, 9 bases remained unmatched. The CDR3 is made up of 15 amino acids. Looked up from germline, CDR1 is MNHEY and CDR2 is SMNVEV (reference sequence). The CDR3 region has the DNA TGTGCCAGCAGCCGTCTGGACAGGGTCGATCAGCCCCAGCATTTT. Residues: CASSRLDRVDQPQHF.

The chain links TRBV7-2 to TRBJ2-5; TRBD1 is a possible D gene (6 bases). CDR3 length: 16 residues. Trimming pared 6 bases from V and 5 bases from J, leaving 22 bases between. Germline V gene sequence: CDR1 SGHTA, CDR2 FQGNSA. CDR3 region: CASSLLLARGQETQYF. The DNA for the CDR3 is TGTGCCAGCAGTTTACTCCTTGCCAGGGGCCAGGAGACCCAGTACTTC.

This chain links TRBV5-4 with TRBJ2-7; 7 bases are a match to TRBD1. The trim removed 4 bases at V and 3 bases at J, leaving 7 bases unmatched. The CDR3 has 14 residues. The germline V gene has CDR1 SGHNT and CDR2 YYREEE (reference sequence). CDR3 sequence: CASSNGQEIYEQYF. CDR3 nucleotides: TGTGCCAGCAGCAACGGACAGGAGATCTACGAGCAGTACTTC.

This chain links TRBV5-1 with TRBJ2-6; weak D call: TRBD1 (5 bases). This CDR3 has 18 amino acids. Trimming removed 0 bases at V and 0 bases at J, with 13 bases between. CDR1 SGHRS and CDR2 YFSETQ come from the germline V gene. The CDR3 region is CASSLAGSRLSGANVLTF. The CDR3 nucleotides read TGCGCCAGCAGCTTGGCAGGGTCCCGTCTCTCTGGGGCCAACGTCCTGACTTTC.

This clone was recorded once. The chain has TRBV28 and TRBJ1-1; 8 bases are a match to TRBD1. CDR1 and CDR2 from the germline V gene are MDHEN and SYDVKM. CDR3 size: 11 residues. With V trimmed by 5 bases and J by 11 bases, 4 bases remained unmatched. The CDR3 region has the DNA TGTGCCAGCAGTCAGACAGGGGCGGCTTTCTTT. Its protein product is CASSQTGAAFF.

The chain has TRBV6-5 and TRBJ2-5; possible D gene TRBD2, 5 bases. The CDR3 covers 15 residues. V was shortened by 6 bases and J by 5 bases, with 19 bases between the two germline ends. Germline V gene lookup returns CDR1 MNHEY and CDR2 SVGAGI. The CDR3, as DNA: TGTGCCAGCAGCAACACCCGTAGGGAGCTGGAGACCCAGTACTTC. Translating gives CASSNTRRELETQYF.

V and J are TRBV11-2 and TRBJ2-7; perhaps TRBD1 as D (5 bases). Germline-derived CDR1 and CDR2 are SGHAT and FQNNGV. This CDR3 region has 17 residues. Trimming took off 3 bases at V and 2 bases at J, with 20 bases between the two ends. The CDR3 DNA reads as TGTGCCAGCAGCTTTGGGGCCGACGAGCATCCTACCTACGAGCAGTACTTC. Amino acids: CASSFGADEHPTYEQYF.